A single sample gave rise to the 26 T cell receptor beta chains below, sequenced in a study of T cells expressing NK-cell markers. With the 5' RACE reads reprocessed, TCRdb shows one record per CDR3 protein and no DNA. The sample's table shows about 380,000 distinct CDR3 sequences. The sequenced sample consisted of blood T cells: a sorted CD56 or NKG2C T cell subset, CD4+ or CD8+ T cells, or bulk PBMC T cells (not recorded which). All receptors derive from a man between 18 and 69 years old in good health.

CDR3 loop: CAAARGGGTDTQYF. The chain has TRBV25-1 and TRBJ2-3; the TCRdb call, TRBD1, lacks DNA for checking. The CDR3 extends over 14 amino acids. Germline V gene lookup returns CDR1 MGHDK and CDR2 SYGVNS.

CDR3 region: CASSYQDRTAAFF. The J gene is TRBJ1-1, the V gene TRBV6-6; TCRdb's D call, TRBD1, is unchecked because there is no DNA. Germline V lookup: CDR1 MNHNY, CDR2 SVGAGI (reference sequence). CDR3 length: 13 amino acids.

CDR3 region: CASSPSGATDTQYF. V gene TRBV18 combines with J gene TRBJ2-3; TCRdb returns TRBD2, unconfirmable since there is no DNA. The germline V gene has CDR1 KGHSH and CDR2 LQKENI. CDR3 length: 14 amino acids. Combining the CDR3 with reference TRBV18 and TRBJ2-3 gives the whole variable domain NAGVMQNPRHLVRRRGQEARLRCSPMKGHSHVYWYRQLPEEGLKFMVYLQKENIIDESGMPKERFSAEFPKEGPSILRIQQVVRGDSAAYFCASSPSGATDTQYFGPGTRLTVL.

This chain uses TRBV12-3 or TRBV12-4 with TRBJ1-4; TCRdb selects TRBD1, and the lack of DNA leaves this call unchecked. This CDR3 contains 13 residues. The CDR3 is CASSLDGTEKLFF.

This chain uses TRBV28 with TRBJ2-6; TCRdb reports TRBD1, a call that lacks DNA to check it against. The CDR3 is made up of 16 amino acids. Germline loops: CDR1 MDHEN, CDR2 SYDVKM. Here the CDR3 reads CASSSPSAGGANVLTF.

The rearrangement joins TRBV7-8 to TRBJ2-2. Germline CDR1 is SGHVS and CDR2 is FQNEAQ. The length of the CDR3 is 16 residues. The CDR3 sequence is CASSSPFGTNTGELFF.

CDR3 sequence reads: CSAIRPDRGNYGYTF. V and J are TRBV20-1 and TRBJ1-2; TCRdb gives TRBD1 as the D gene, but with no DNA this cannot be confirmed. Germline CDR1 DFQATT, CDR2 SNEGSKA (reference sequence). The CDR3 consists of 15 residues.

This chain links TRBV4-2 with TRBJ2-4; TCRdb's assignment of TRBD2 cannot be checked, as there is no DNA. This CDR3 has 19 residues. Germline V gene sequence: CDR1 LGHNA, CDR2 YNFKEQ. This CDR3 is CASSHLAGDSKLAKNIQYF.

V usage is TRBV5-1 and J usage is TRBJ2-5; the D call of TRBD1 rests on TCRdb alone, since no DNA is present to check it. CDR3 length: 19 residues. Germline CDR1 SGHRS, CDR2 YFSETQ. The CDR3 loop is CASSAGTGALAMAKETQYF.

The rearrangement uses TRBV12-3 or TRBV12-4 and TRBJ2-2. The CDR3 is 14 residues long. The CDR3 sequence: CASNIRRYTGELFF.

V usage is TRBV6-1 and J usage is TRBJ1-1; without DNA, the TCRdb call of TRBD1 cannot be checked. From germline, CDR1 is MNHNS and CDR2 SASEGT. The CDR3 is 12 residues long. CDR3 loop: CATDRGGTEAFF.

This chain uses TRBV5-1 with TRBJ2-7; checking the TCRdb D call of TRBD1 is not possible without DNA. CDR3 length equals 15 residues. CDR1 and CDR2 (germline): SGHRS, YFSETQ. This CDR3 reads CASSADRGVGYEQYF.

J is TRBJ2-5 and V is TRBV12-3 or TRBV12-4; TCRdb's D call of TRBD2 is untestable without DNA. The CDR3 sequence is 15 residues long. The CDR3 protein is CASSLGGTASETQYF.

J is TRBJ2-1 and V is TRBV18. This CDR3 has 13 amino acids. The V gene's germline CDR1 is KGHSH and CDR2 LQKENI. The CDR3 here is CASSQQDYNEQFF. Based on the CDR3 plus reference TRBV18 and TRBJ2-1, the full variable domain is NAGVMQNPRHLVRRRGQEARLRCSPMKGHSHVYWYRQLPEEGLKFMVYLQKENIIDESGMPKERFSAEFPKEGPSILRIQQVVRGDSAAYFCASSQQDYNEQFFGPGTRLTVL.

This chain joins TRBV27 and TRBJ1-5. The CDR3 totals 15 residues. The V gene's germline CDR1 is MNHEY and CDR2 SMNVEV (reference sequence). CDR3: CASHLGPGSNQPQHF.

The CDR3 reads CASSPGQAMNTEAFF. The gene calls are TRBV18 and TRBJ1-1; without DNA, the TCRdb call of TRBD1 cannot be checked. Germline lookup yields CDR1 KGHSH and CDR2 LQKENI. This CDR3 has 15 residues. The variable domain in full, completed from reference TRBV18 and TRBJ1-1, reads NAGVMQNPRHLVRRRGQEARLRCSPMKGHSHVYWYRQLPEEGLKFMVYLQKENIIDESGMPKERFSAEFPKEGPSILRIQQVVRGDSAAYFCASSPGQAMNTEAFFGQGTRLTVV.

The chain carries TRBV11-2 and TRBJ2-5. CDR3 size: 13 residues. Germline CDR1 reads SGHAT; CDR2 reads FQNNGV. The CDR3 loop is CASSFWTVETQYF.

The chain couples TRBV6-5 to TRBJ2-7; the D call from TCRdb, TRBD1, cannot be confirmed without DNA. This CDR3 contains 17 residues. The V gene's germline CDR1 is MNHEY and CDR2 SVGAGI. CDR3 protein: CASSYSAGTGVDYEQYF.

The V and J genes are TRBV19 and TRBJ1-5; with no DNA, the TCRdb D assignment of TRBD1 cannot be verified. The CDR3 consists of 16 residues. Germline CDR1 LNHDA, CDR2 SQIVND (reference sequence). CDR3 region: CASTTPAGKSNQPQHF.

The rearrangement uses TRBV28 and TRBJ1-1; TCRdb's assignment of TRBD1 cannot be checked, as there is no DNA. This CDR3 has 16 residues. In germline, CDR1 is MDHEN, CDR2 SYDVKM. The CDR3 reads CASSLDSGAGRTEAFF.

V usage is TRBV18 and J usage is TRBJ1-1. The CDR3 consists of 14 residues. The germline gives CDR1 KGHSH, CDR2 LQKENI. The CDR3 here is CASSQNGRNTEAFF.

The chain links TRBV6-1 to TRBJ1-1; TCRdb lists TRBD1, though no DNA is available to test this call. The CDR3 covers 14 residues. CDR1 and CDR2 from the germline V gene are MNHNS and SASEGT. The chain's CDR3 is CASRDDWAGAEAFF.

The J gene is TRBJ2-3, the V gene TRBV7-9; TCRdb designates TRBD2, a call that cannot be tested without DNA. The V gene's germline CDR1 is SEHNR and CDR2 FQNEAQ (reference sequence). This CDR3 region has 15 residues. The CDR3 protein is CASSSGLRWGDTQYF.

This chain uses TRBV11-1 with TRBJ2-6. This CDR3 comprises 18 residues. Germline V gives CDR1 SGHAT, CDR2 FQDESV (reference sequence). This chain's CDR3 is CASSLAYSYNSGANVLTF.

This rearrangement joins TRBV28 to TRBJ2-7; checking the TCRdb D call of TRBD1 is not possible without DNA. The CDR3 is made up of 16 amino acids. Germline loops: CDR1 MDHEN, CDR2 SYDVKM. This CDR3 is CASTQPLGTGAYEQYF.

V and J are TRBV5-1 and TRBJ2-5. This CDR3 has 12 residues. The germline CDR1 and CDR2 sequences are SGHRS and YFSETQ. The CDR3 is CASRYNQETQYF.